Shown below are 7 T cell receptor beta chains from a single sample sequenced in a study of T cells in Graves' hyperthyroidism and ophthalmopathy (dated by TCRdb to about 2019). Library preparation used multiplex PCR. The sequencer listed for this sample is Illumina HiSeq 2000. Amplification of TCR beta CDR3 regions was carried out from RNA transcripts. The TCR CDR3 was subjected to a first round of RT-PCR using the HTBI primer set and the Qiagen OneStep RT-PCR kit. The raw public data were reprocessed by TCRdb itself: fastp quality trimming at Q25, MiXCR clonotype calling, in-frame beta chains only. Each CDR3 protein gets just one entry, which takes the most common genes and DNA from the rows behind it. The sample yields almost 600,000 distinct CDR3 sequences; just over 45% were counted once. The ten most abundant clones make up around 8% of the sample. Sequencing was performed on peripheral blood or thyroid tissue (not recorded which). All receptors come from a young woman with Graves' hyperthyroidism.

The chain recombines TRBV19 with TRBJ1-2, with TRBD1 matching 8 bases. The CDR3 extends over 16 amino acids. V gave up 3 bases and J gave up 10 bases; unmatched junction bases: 16. CDR1 and CDR2 (germline): LNHDA, SQIVND (reference sequence). The CDR3 region has the DNA TGTGCCAGTAGTATTGGGACAGGCGTATTTAGCTATAACTACACCTTC. Translation gives CASSIGTGVFSYNYTF. Full variable domain (remainder filled in from reference TRBV19 and TRBJ1-2): DGGITQSPKYLFRKEGQNVTLSCEQNLNHDAMYWYRQDPGQGLRLIYYSQIVNDFQKGDIAEGYSVSREKKESFPLTVTSAQKNPTAFYLCASSIGTGVFSYNYTFGSGTRLTVV.

This clonotype was detected a few times. A much more abundant neighbour one base away suggests this may be a read error. The rearrangement uses TRBV7-9 and TRBJ2-2; a possible D gene is TRBD2 (5 bases). Germline V gene sequence: CDR1 SEHNR, CDR2 FQNEAQ (reference sequence). The V gene lost 6 bases and the J gene lost 7 bases, with 6 bases spanning the gap. The CDR3 is 11 amino acids. The CDR3 DNA reads TGTGCCAGCAGTCGGGACGGGGAGCTGTTTTTT. As protein: CASSRDGELFF.

J is TRBJ2-3 and V is TRBV24-1, with D possibly being TRBD2 (6 bases). The CDR3 is 14 residues long. CDR1 is KGHDR and CDR2 is SFDVKD in the germline V gene. The V end lost 4 bases, the J end lost 4 bases, and 11 bases lay between the germline ends. CDR3 loop: CATSDPGLSDTQYF. The CDR3 DNA reads as TGTGCCACCAGTGACCCGGGACTTTCAGATACGCAGTATTTT.

DNA of the CDR3: TGTGCCAGCAGCTTACACGGGACAGGGAATGAGCAGTTCTTC. Amino acid sequence: CASSLHGTGNEQFF. The genes are TRBV7-9 and TRBJ2-1; 9 bases agree with TRBD1. The CDR3 loop spans 14 amino acids. V lost 2 bases, J lost 7 bases, and 3 bases stayed unmatched. In germline, CDR1 is SEHNR, CDR2 FQNEAQ (reference sequence).

In this sample, this clonotype turned up many times. This sequence joins TRBV20-1 and TRBJ2-7, with TRBD1 as a possible D gene (7 bases). This CDR3 has 13 amino acids. V dropped 6 bases and J dropped 5 bases, with 17 bases sitting between them. Germline CDR1 DFQATT, CDR2 SNEGSKA (reference sequence). CDR3 DNA: TGCAGTGCCCCAGGGGGGCGCAGCGACGAGCAGTACTTC. Residues: CSAPGGRSDEQYF.

Notes on this clonotype: Compared with germline, one end of the junction differs, possibly owing to a read error. The chain recombines TRBV10-3 with TRBJ2-3; 7 nucleotides line up with TRBD1. Germline V CDR1 and CDR2: ENHRY, SYGVKD. The CDR3 contains 16 residues. CDR3 sequence reads: CASSPPTGIDGDTQYF. In DNA, the CDR3 is TGTGCCAGCAGTCCGCCGACAGGGATAGATGGAGATACGCAGTATTTT.

This clonotype appeared many times. This chain joins TRBV20-1 and TRBJ1-1; 10 bases align to TRBD1. CDR1 and CDR2 from the germline V gene are DFQATT and SNEGSKA (reference sequence). J was trimmed by 0 bases and V by 0 bases; bases with no gene match: 13. This CDR3 is built from 19 residues. DNA of the CDR3: TGCAGTGCTAGAGATTCGGTCTTCGGGACAGGGGAACTGAACACTGAAGCTTTCTTT. Encoded protein: CSARDSVFGTGELNTEAFF.